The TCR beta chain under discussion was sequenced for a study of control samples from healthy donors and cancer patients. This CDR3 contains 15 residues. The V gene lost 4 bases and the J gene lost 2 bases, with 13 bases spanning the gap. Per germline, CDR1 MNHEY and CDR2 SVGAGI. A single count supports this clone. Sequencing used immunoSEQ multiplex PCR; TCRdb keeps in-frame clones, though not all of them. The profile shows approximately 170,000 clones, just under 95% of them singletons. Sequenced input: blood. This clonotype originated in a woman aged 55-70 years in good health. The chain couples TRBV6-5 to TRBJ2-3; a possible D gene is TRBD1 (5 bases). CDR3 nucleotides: TGTGCCAGCAGTTCGCGACAGTTCCTCACAGATACGCAGTATTTT. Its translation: CASSSRQFLTDTQYF.